The rows below give T cell receptor beta chains drawn from one sample of a study of T cell changes during pregnancy in multiple sclerosis. Using immunoSEQ multiplex PCR, the repertoire was profiled, and TCRdb retains in-frame clones only, with some absent. The repertoire holds about 75,000 clones, over 85% seen once, with 0.11% to 0.15% in the top ten. This sample comprised CD4+ T cells from peripheral blood mononuclear cells, obtained after pregnancy. The receptor source for this set is a female donor with multiple sclerosis, enrolled in a pregnancy study. CDR3s include the opening cysteine and the closing phenylalanine or tryptophan. A D gene is named only where the DNA matches it firmly. Size is stated for part of the rows, as once, few or many counts, or as a class when the clone is expanded.

j_call: TRBJ2-1; v_call: TRBV9; d_call: -; clone_size: -; cdr3_nt: TGTGCCAGCAGCCCACTCTTGGATGAGCAGTTCTTC; cdr3_aa: CASSPLLDEQFF
j_call: TRBJ1-2; v_call: TRBV5-1; d_call: -; clone_size: -; cdr3_nt: TGCGCCAGCAGATATGCCGCGGAGGCGAGGTCCCAGGGCTACACCTTC; cdr3_aa: CASRYAAEARSQGYTF
j_call: TRBJ1-4; v_call: TRBV2; d_call: TRBD1; clone_size: once; cdr3_nt: TGTGCCAGCAGCCGACAGGGGGTCGCTGAAAAACTGTTTTTT; cdr3_aa: CASSRQGVAEKLFF
j_call: TRBJ2-7; v_call: TRBV29-1; d_call: TRBD1; clone_size: once; cdr3_nt: TGCAGCGTTTCGGACAGGGCAGGGGAGCAGTACTTC; cdr3_aa: CSVSDRAGEQYF
j_call: TRBJ2-7; v_call: TRBV19; d_call: TRBD2; clone_size: -; cdr3_nt: TGTGCCAGTAGTATAGATCGACTAGCGGGAGACCACGAGCAGTACTTC; cdr3_aa: CASSIDRLAGDHEQYF
j_call: TRBJ1-3; v_call: TRBV6-6; d_call: -; clone_size: -; cdr3_nt: TGTGCCAGCAGTTCGACAGGTTCTGGAAACACCATATATTTT; cdr3_aa: CASSSTGSGNTIYF
j_call: TRBJ2-1; v_call: TRBV18; d_call: TRBD1; clone_size: -; cdr3_nt: TGTGCCAGCTCACGAGCCGGGACAGGAATTAACAATGAGCAGTTCTTC; cdr3_aa: CASSRAGTGINNEQFF
j_call: TRBJ2-3; v_call: TRBV2; d_call: TRBD2; clone_size: -; cdr3_nt: TGTGCCAGCAAGACGGCGGGGCGGGAGGGCCCCCCCACTAGCACAGATACGCAGTATTTT; cdr3_aa: CASKTAGREGPPTSTDTQYF
j_call: TRBJ2-1; v_call: TRBV7-2; d_call: -; clone_size: once; cdr3_nt: TGTGCCAGCAGCTTTTACCGGGATGAGCAGTTCTTC; cdr3_aa: CASSFYRDEQFF
j_call: TRBJ2-3; v_call: TRBV5-6; d_call: TRBD2; clone_size: -; cdr3_nt: TGTGCCAGCAGCTTAGGTCTAGCGGGAGCGGATACGCAGTATTTT; cdr3_aa: CASSLGLAGADTQYF
j_call: TRBJ2-3; v_call: TRBV9; d_call: TRBD2; clone_size: -; cdr3_nt: TGTGCCAGCAGCCTAGCGGGAGGTAGAGCAGATACGCAGTATTTT; cdr3_aa: CASSLAGGRADTQYF
j_call: TRBJ2-1; v_call: TRBV11-2; d_call: -; clone_size: -; cdr3_nt: TGTGCCAGCAGCTTGCCCCGGGGGAGTGAGCAGTTCTTC; cdr3_aa: CASSLPRGSEQFF
j_call: TRBJ1-2; v_call: TRBV7-2; d_call: -; clone_size: -; cdr3_nt: TGTGCCAGCAGCTTATCAGGGTTTAATGGCTACACCTTC; cdr3_aa: CASSLSGFNGYTF
j_call: TRBJ2-7; v_call: TRBV19; d_call: -; clone_size: few; cdr3_nt: TGTGCCAGTAGTCCCCCGACAGGGAGGAAGAACGAGCAGTACTTC; cdr3_aa: CASSPPTGRKNEQYF
j_call: TRBJ1-5; v_call: TRBV5-4; d_call: -; clone_size: -; cdr3_nt: TGTGCCAGCAGCTTGGGTCCCTCCAATCAGCCCCAGCATTTT; cdr3_aa: CASSLGPSNQPQHF
j_call: TRBJ2-7; v_call: TRBV28; d_call: TRBD2; clone_size: -; cdr3_nt: TGTGCCAGCAGTCAACCAAGACTAGCGGGAGAAGACGAGCAGTACTTC; cdr3_aa: CASSQPRLAGEDEQYF
j_call: TRBJ1-2; v_call: TRBV28; d_call: -; clone_size: -; cdr3_nt: TGTGCCAGCAGCCGAGGGGGGGCTCTTGGCTACACCTTC; cdr3_aa: CASSRGGALGYTF
j_call: TRBJ2-1; v_call: TRBV14; d_call: -; clone_size: -; cdr3_nt: TGTGCCAGCAGCCAAGTAAGACTAGTATCCCACAATGAGCAGTTCTTC; cdr3_aa: CASSQVRLVSHNEQFF
j_call: TRBJ1-2; v_call: TRBV7-3; d_call: -; clone_size: -; cdr3_nt: TGTGCCAGCAGCCCCCAAGGAGGGGCGGAAGGCTACACCTTC; cdr3_aa: CASSPQGGAEGYTF
j_call: TRBJ1-1; v_call: TRBV7-9; d_call: TRBD1; clone_size: -; cdr3_nt: TGTGCCAGCAGCTCGGGACAGACAAACACTGAAGCTTTCTTT; cdr3_aa: CASSSGQTNTEAFF
j_call: TRBJ2-7; v_call: TRBV5-6; d_call: TRBD1; clone_size: -; cdr3_nt: TGTGCCAGCAGCTCGGCGACAGGGAGTGGGCAGTACTTC; cdr3_aa: CASSSATGSGQYF
j_call: TRBJ2-1; v_call: TRBV28; d_call: -; clone_size: -; cdr3_nt: TGTGCCAGCAGTTTGGGTGGGAGGCAGAACAATGAGCAGTTCTTC; cdr3_aa: CASSLGGRQNNEQFF
j_call: TRBJ1-4; v_call: TRBV5-6; d_call: TRBD1; clone_size: -; cdr3_nt: TGTGCCAGCAGCTCGGAGGGGGACAGGCTGACTAATGAAAAACTGTTTTTT; cdr3_aa: CASSSEGDRLTNEKLFF
j_call: TRBJ2-6; v_call: TRBV29-1; d_call: -; clone_size: -; cdr3_nt: TGCAGCGTTCGGCGGAGTGGGGCAAACGTCCTGACTTTC; cdr3_aa: CSVRRSGANVLTF
j_call: TRBJ2-5; v_call: TRBV6-1; d_call: -; clone_size: once; cdr3_nt: TGTGCCAGCAGTGAGCGGCTTGAGACCCAGTACTTC; cdr3_aa: CASSERLETQYF
j_call: TRBJ2-2; v_call: TRBV5-1; d_call: TRBD2; clone_size: once; cdr3_nt: TGCGCCAGCAGCCCCCACCTAGCGGGAGTCACCGGGGAGCTGTTTTTT; cdr3_aa: CASSPHLAGVTGELFF
j_call: TRBJ1-1; v_call: TRBV7-2; d_call: -; clone_size: -; cdr3_nt: TGTGCCAGCAGCTTAGACGGGTCCACTGAAGCTTTCTTT; cdr3_aa: CASSLDGSTEAFF
j_call: TRBJ1-1; v_call: TRBV9; d_call: TRBD1; clone_size: once; cdr3_nt: TGTGCCAGCAGCGTCCGGGACAGGTGGCCCCTAATGAACACTGAAGCTTTCTTT; cdr3_aa: CASSVRDRWPLMNTEAFF
j_call: TRBJ2-1; v_call: TRBV11-2; d_call: TRBD2; clone_size: -; cdr3_nt: TGTGCCAGCAGCTTAGAGGGACTAGCCTACAATGAGCAGTTCTTC; cdr3_aa: CASSLEGLAYNEQFF
j_call: TRBJ2-2; v_call: TRBV18; d_call: TRBD2; clone_size: -; cdr3_nt: TGTGCCAGCAGAATACGCGGGAGGACTACCGGGGAGCTGTTTTTT; cdr3_aa: CASRIRGRTTGELFF
j_call: TRBJ2-2; v_call: TRBV28; d_call: -; clone_size: -; cdr3_nt: TGTGCCAGCAGTTTAGGGCGCAGACAGGACCCGACCACCGGGGAGCTGTTTTTT; cdr3_aa: CASSLGRRQDPTTGELFF
j_call: TRBJ1-1; v_call: TRBV5-1; d_call: TRBD1; clone_size: -; cdr3_nt: TGCGCCAGCAGCCCCTTTGACAGGGGCACTGAAGCTTTCTTT; cdr3_aa: CASSPFDRGTEAFF
j_call: TRBJ2-1; v_call: TRBV9; d_call: -; clone_size: -; cdr3_nt: TGTGCCAGCAGCGTAGCGGGAGCCCACTACAATGAGCAGTTCTTC; cdr3_aa: CASSVAGAHYNEQFF
j_call: TRBJ2-7; v_call: TRBV28; d_call: -; clone_size: -; cdr3_nt: TGTGCCAGCAGTTTTGGAGGGGCCCATATCTACGAGCAGTACTTC; cdr3_aa: CASSFGGAHIYEQYF
j_call: TRBJ2-2; v_call: TRBV30; d_call: -; clone_size: -; cdr3_nt: TGTGCCCGAGACAGTTTGAACACCGGGGAGCTGTTTTTT; cdr3_aa: CARDSLNTGELFF
j_call: TRBJ2-2; v_call: TRBV10-2; d_call: -; clone_size: -; cdr3_nt: TGCGCCAGCAGTTCAACACAACCCACCGGGGAGCTGTTTTTT; cdr3_aa: CASSSTQPTGELFF
j_call: TRBJ2-7; v_call: TRBV6-5; d_call: -; clone_size: once; cdr3_nt: TGTGCCAGCAGTTTCGCGGGACAGAATCTCTACGAGCAGTACTTC; cdr3_aa: CASSFAGQNLYEQYF
j_call: TRBJ1-5; v_call: TRBV5-1; d_call: -; clone_size: -; cdr3_nt: TGCGCCAGCAGCACGCGGGACCATGTTTTGAGCAATCAGCCCCAGCATTTT; cdr3_aa: CASSTRDHVLSNQPQHF
j_call: TRBJ2-1; v_call: TRBV11-3; d_call: -; clone_size: once; cdr3_nt: TGTGCCAGCAGCAGGCACCAGGGGACACCCTTGTCCTACAATGAGCAGTTCTTC; cdr3_aa: CASSRHQGTPLSYNEQFF
j_call: TRBJ2-5; v_call: TRBV7-8; d_call: TRBD2; clone_size: -; cdr3_nt: TGTGCCAGCAGCTTAGTACCGGGTAGCGGGAGTAGAGGAGAGACCCAGTACTTC; cdr3_aa: CASSLVPGSGSRGETQYF
j_call: TRBJ2-6; v_call: TRBV2; d_call: TRBD1; clone_size: -; cdr3_nt: TGTGCCAGCAGTTCCCATACAGGGGCCGGGGCCAACGTCCTGACTTTC; cdr3_aa: CASSSHTGAGANVLTF
j_call: TRBJ1-3; v_call: TRBV6-5; d_call: -; clone_size: -; cdr3_nt: TGTGCCAGCATGAACAGTGGAAACACCATATATTTT; cdr3_aa: CASMNSGNTIYF
j_call: TRBJ2-5; v_call: TRBV9; d_call: -; clone_size: -; cdr3_nt: TGTGCCAGCAGCGTAGGAGTTGACTCTATAGGCGAGACCCAGTACTTC; cdr3_aa: CASSVGVDSIGETQYF
j_call: TRBJ2-7; v_call: TRBV20-1; d_call: -; clone_size: -; cdr3_nt: TGCAGTGCAACACAGGGCTACGAGCAGTACTTC; cdr3_aa: CSATQGYEQYF
j_call: TRBJ2-5; v_call: TRBV19; d_call: TRBD1; clone_size: -; cdr3_nt: TGTGCCAGTAGCGGGACAGGACAAGAGACCCAGTACTTC; cdr3_aa: CASSGTGQETQYF
j_call: TRBJ1-2; v_call: TRBV19; d_call: -; clone_size: -; cdr3_nt: TGTGCCAGTTTGTCACAGGGTTTGGATGGCTACACCTTC; cdr3_aa: CASLSQGLDGYTF
j_call: TRBJ2-3; v_call: TRBV27; d_call: -; clone_size: -; cdr3_nt: TGTGCCAGCAGAGAACTAGGCCGTACAGATACGCAGTATTTT; cdr3_aa: CASRELGRTDTQYF
j_call: TRBJ2-5; v_call: TRBV9; d_call: TRBD1; clone_size: -; cdr3_nt: TGTGCCAGCAGCGGTTCAGGGGGCAAAGAGACCCAGTACTTC; cdr3_aa: CASSGSGGKETQYF
j_call: TRBJ2-7; v_call: TRBV15; d_call: TRBD1; clone_size: once; cdr3_nt: TGTGCCACCAGCAGATCAAGACAGGGTGCGGCTTACGAGCAGTACTTC; cdr3_aa: CATSRSRQGAAYEQYF
j_call: TRBJ1-5; v_call: TRBV28; d_call: -; clone_size: -; cdr3_nt: TGTGCCAGCGGAGGGCATAGCAATCAGCCCCAGCATTTT; cdr3_aa: CASGGHSNQPQHF
j_call: TRBJ2-2; v_call: TRBV28; d_call: -; clone_size: -; cdr3_nt: TGTGCCAGCAGTTTTCATAGGGGGAAGGGCACCGGGGAGCTGTTTTTT; cdr3_aa: CASSFHRGKGTGELFF
j_call: TRBJ1-2; v_call: TRBV11-2; d_call: -; clone_size: once; cdr3_nt: TGTGCCAGCAGCTTAGTTCCGATTCGGTCGTATAACTATGGCTACACCTTC; cdr3_aa: CASSLVPIRSYNYGYTF
j_call: TRBJ1-2; v_call: TRBV29-1; d_call: TRBD1; clone_size: once; cdr3_nt: TGCAGCGTTGTGGCAGGGGGCTTGAATAACTATGGCTACACCTTC; cdr3_aa: CSVVAGGLNNYGYTF
j_call: TRBJ2-2; v_call: TRBV30; d_call: TRBD1; clone_size: -; cdr3_nt: TGTGCCTGGAGTGTTTGGCAGGGGGCCCCCGGGGAGCTGTTTTTT; cdr3_aa: CAWSVWQGAPGELFF
j_call: TRBJ1-2; v_call: TRBV5-1; d_call: -; clone_size: -; cdr3_nt: TGCGCCAGCAGCTTGGTTAGGGGGACAATCTATGGCTACACCTTC; cdr3_aa: CASSLVRGTIYGYTF